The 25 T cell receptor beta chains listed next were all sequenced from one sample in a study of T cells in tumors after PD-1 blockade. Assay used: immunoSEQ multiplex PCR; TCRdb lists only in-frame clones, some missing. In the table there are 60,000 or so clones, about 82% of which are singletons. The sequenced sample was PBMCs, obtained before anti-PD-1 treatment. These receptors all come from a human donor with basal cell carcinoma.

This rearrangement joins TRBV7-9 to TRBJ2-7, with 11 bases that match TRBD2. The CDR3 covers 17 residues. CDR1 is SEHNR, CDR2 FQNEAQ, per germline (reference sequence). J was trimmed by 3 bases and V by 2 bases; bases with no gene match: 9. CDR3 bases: TGTGCCAGCAGCTTATTTGCACTAGCGGGGGCTGACTACGAGCAGTACTTC. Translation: CASSLFALAGADYEQYF.

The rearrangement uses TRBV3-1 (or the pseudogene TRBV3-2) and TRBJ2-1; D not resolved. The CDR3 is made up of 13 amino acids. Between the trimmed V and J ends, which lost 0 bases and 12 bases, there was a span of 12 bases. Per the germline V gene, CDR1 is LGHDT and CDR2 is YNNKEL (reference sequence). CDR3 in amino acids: CASSQDSVLGQFF. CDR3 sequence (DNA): TGTGCCAGCAGCCAAGATTCCGTGTTGGGGCAGTTCTTC.

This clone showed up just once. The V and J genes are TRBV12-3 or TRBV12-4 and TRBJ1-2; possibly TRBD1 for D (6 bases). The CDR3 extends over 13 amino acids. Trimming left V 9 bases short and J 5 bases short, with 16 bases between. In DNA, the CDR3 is TGTGCCAGGTTTTCAACAGGGTTTTATGGCTACACCTTC. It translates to CARFSTGFYGYTF.

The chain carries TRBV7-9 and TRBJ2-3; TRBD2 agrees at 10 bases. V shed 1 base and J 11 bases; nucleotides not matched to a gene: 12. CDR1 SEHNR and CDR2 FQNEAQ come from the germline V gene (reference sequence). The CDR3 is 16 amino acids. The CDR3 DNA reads TGTGCCAGCAGCTTAGGATTAGCGGGGGGTCCGATTGGGCAGTATTTT. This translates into CASSLGLAGGPIGQYF.

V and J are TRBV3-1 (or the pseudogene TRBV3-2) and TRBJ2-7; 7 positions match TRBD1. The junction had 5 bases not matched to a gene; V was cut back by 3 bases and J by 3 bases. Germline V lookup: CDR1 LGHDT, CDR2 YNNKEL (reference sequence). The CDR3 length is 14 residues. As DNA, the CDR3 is TGTGCCAGCAGCCAGGGGACAGCCTACTACGAGCAGTACTTC. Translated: CASSQGTAYYEQYF.

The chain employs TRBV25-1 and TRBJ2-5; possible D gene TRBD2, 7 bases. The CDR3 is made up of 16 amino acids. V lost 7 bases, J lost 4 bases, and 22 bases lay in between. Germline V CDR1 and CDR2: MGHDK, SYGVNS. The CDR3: CASIRSRGGGGETQYF. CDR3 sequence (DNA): TGTGCCAGCATCCGCAGTCGAGGCGGGGGCGGAGAGACCCAGTACTTC.

The CDR3, as DNA: TGCGCCAGCAGCTTGGGGGACACAACCTACGAGCAGTACTTC. Its translation is CASSLGDTTYEQYF. The gene calls are TRBV5-1 and TRBJ2-7; tentative D call: TRBD1 (6 bases). The CDR3 covers 14 residues. Germline lookup yields CDR1 SGHRS and CDR2 YFSETQ. V dropped 0 bases and J dropped 2 bases, with 9 bases sitting between them.

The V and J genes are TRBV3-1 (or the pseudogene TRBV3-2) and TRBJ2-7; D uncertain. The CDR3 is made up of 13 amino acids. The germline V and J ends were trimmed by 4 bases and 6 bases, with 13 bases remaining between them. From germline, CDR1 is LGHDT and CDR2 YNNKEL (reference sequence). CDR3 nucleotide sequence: TGTGCCAGCAGCCGCGACTGGAAGGGCGAGCAGTACTTC. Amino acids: CASSRDWKGEQYF.

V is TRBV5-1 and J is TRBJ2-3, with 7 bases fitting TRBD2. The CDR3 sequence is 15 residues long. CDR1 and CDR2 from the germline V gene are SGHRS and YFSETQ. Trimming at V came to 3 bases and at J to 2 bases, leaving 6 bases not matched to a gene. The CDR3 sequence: CASSSQREATDTQYF. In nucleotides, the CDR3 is TGCGCCAGCAGCTCCCAGCGGGAAGCCACAGATACGCAGTATTTT.

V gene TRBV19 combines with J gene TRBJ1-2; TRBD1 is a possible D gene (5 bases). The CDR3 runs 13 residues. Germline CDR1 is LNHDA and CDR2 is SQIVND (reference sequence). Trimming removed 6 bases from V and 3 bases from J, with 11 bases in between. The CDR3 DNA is TGTGCCAGTAGCCCCGAACAGGACTATGGCTACACCTTC. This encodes CASSPEQDYGYTF.

CDR3 coding DNA: TGTGCCAGCAGTTTCTCGTTGGACCGATTAGCCTACGAGCAGTACTTC. Amino acid sequence: CASSFSLDRLAYEQYF. The chain carries TRBV28 and TRBJ2-7; D remains unclear. This CDR3 contains 16 residues. CDR1 and CDR2 (germline): MDHEN, SYDVKM. V gave up 3 bases and J gave up 2 bases, with 17 bases separating them.

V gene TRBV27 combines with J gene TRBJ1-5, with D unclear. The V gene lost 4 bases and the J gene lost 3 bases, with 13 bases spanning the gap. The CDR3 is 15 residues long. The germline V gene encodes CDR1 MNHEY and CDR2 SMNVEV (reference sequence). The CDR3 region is CASSSLGPDNQPQHF. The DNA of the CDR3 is TGTGCCAGCAGTTCCCTCGGTCCTGACAATCAGCCCCAGCATTTT.

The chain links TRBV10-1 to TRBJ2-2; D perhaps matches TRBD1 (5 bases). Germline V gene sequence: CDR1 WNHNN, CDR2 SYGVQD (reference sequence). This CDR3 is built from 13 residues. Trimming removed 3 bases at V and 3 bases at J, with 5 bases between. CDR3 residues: CASSDRDTGELFF. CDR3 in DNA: TGCGCCAGCAGTGACAGGGACACCGGGGAGCTGTTTTTT.

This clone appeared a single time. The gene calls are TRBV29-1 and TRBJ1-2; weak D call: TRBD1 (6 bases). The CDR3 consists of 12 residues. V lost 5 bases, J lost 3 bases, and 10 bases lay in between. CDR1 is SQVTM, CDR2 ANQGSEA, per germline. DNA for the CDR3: TGCAGCGTTCAGGGGTTCGACTATGGCTACACCTTC. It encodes CSVQGFDYGYTF.

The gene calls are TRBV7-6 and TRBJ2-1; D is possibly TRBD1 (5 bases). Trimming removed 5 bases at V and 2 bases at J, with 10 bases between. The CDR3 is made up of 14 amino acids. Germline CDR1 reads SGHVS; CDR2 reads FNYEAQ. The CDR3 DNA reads TGTGCCAGCAGCCCCTCAGGGACCTACAATGAGCAGTTCTTC. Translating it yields CASSPSGTYNEQFF.

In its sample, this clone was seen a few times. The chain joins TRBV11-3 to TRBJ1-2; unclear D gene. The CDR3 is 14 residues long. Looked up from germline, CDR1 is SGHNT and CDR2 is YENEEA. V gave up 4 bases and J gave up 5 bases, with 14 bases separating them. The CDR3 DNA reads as TGTGCCAGCAGCTCTGAATCACTGATGTATGGCTACACCTTC. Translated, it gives CASSSESLMYGYTF.

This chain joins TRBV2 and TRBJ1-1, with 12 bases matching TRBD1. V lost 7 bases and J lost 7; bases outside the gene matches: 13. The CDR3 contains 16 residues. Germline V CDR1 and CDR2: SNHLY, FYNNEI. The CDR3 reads CASIRDRGRLMDEAFF. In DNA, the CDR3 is TGTGCCAGCATCCGGGACAGGGGGCGCCTAATGGATGAAGCTTTCTTT.

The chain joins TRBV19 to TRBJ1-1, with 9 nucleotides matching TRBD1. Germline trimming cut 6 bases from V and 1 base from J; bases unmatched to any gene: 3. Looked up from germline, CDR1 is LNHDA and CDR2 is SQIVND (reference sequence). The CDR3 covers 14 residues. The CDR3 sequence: CASRPDRGNTEAFF. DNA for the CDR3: TGTGCCAGTAGACCGGACAGGGGGAACACTGAAGCTTTCTTT.

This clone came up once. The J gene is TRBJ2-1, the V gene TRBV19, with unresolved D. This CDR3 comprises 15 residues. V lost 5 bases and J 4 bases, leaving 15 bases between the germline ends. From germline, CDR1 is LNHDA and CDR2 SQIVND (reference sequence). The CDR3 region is CASSAPDGFYNEQFF. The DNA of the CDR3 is TGTGCCAGTAGTGCCCCGGACGGATTTTACAATGAGCAGTTCTTC.

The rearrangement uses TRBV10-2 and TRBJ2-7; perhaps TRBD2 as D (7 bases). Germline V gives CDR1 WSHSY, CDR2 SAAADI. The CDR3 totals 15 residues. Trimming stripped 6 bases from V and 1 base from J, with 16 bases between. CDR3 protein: CASRNGGGGSYEQYF. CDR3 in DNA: TGCGCCAGCAGGAACGGGGGCGGGGGATCCTACGAGCAGTACTTC.

The CDR3 DNA reads TGTGCCAGCAGGGAACGGGGCTTGGGCGAAAAACTGTTTTTT. It encodes CASRERGLGEKLFF. The chain employs TRBV13 and TRBJ1-4; possibly TRBD1 for D (5 bases). V dropped 6 bases and J dropped 8 bases, with 16 bases sitting between them. This CDR3 has 14 amino acids. Germline V gene lookup returns CDR1 PRHDT and CDR2 FYEKMQ (reference sequence).

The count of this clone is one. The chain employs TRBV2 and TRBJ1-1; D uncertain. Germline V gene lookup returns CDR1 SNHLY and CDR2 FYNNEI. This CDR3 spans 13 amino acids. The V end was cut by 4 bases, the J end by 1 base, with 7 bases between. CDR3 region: CASSVDQNTEAFF. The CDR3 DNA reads TGTGCCAGCAGTGTTGATCAGAACACTGAAGCTTTCTTT.

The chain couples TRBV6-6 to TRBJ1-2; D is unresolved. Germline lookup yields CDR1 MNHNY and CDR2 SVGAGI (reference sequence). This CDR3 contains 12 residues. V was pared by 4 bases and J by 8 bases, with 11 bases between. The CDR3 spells CASSLKSEGYTF. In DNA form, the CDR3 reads TGTGCCAGCAGTTTGAAATCGGAGGGCTACACCTTC.

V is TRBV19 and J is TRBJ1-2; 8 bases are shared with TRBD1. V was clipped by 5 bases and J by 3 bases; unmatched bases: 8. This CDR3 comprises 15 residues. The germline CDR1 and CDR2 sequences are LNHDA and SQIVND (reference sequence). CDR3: CASSQGGQGDYGYTF. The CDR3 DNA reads TGTGCCAGTAGTCAGGGAGGACAGGGAGACTATGGCTACACCTTC.

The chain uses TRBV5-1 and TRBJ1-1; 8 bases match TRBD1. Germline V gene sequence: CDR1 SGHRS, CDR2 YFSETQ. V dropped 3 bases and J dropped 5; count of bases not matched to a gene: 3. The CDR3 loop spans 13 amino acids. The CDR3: CASSWGQETEAFF. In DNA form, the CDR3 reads TGCGCCAGCAGCTGGGGACAGGAAACTGAAGCTTTCTTT.